The 20 T cell receptor beta chains below come from one sample, sequenced in a study of a mutant IDH1 vaccine in newly diagnosed glioma (dated by TCRdb to the early 2020s). Library generation was performed with the immunoSEQ multiplex PCR assay. Here the immuneACCESS table is served through TCRdb, limited to in-frame sequences with V and J called. Missing clones are a known gap in these copies; in checked studies unresolved V genes cover under half, and the rest lacks a known reason. Recorded for this sample are 55,000 to 65,000 clones; less than 85% of them occurred a single time. Of the sample, approximately 3.8% falls within the top ten clones. This specimen's time point label, per the study, means: week 11, during vaccination. Each vaccine dose, consisting of 300 ug of a 20-mer mutant IDH1 peptide in Montanide, was administered subcutaneously with topical imiquimod. Antigens of these TCRs are unknown.

Material: PBMCs, obtained from a glioma patient whose treatment included an IDH1 peptide vaccine. The receptors here all came from a man aged 30 to 39 with glioma.

The genes are TRBV9 and TRBJ1-3, with D unclear. The CDR3 runs to 15 residues. The germline V gene encodes CDR1 SGDLS and CDR2 YYNGEE. V lost 7 bases to trimming and J lost 0 bases, with 14 bases between them. CDR3 sequence: CASSQDPGSGNTIYF. The CDR3 DNA follows: TGTGCCAGCTCCCAAGACCCGGGCTCTGGAAACACCATATATTTT.

The gene calls are TRBV4-2 and TRBJ2-2; D is uncertain. The CDR3 length is 14 residues. Trimming removed 2 bases at V and 6 bases at J, with 10 bases between. The V gene's germline CDR1 is LGHNA and CDR2 YNFKEQ. CDR3 sequence reads: CASSQSLVAGELFF. The CDR3 coding sequence is TGTGCCAGCAGCCAATCCTTGGTGGCCGGGGAGCTGTTTTTT.

V usage is TRBV27 and J usage is TRBJ1-5; no firm D call. The germline V and J ends were trimmed by 6 bases and 0 bases, with 6 bases remaining between them. The CDR3 consists of 13 residues. The germline V gene has CDR1 MNHEY and CDR2 SMNVEV (reference sequence). CDR3 residues: CASSPYSNQPQHF. The CDR3 DNA reads as TGTGCCAGCAGCCCTTATAGCAATCAGCCCCAGCATTTT.

The rearrangement links TRBV2 to TRBJ1-5, with TRBD1 matching over 10 bases. Germline trimming cut 4 bases from V and 1 base from J; bases unmatched to any gene: 4. In germline, CDR1 is SNHLY, CDR2 FYNNEI. This CDR3 spans 16 amino acids. The CDR3 loop reads CASSGQGARSNQPQHF. For the CDR3, the DNA is TGTGCCAGCAGTGGACAGGGGGCGCGGAGCAATCAGCCCCAGCATTTT. Filled out from reference TRBV2 and TRBJ1-5, the complete variable domain reads EPEVTQTPSHQVTQMGQEVILRCVPISNHLYFYWYRQILGQKVEFLVSFYNNEISEKSEIFDDQFSVERPDGSNFTLKIRSTKLEDSAMYFCASSGQGARSNQPQHFGDGTRLSIL.

This chain joins TRBV7-9 and TRBJ2-2, with D perhaps TRBD1 or TRBD2 (5 bases each). This CDR3 is 14 amino acids long. The V gene's germline CDR1 is SEHNR and CDR2 FQNEAQ (reference sequence). V shed 6 bases and J shed 4 bases, with 12 bases lying between them. DNA of the CDR3: TGTGCCAGCAGACCAGTCGGGACCACCGGGGAGCTGTTTTTT. Protein product: CASRPVGTTGELFF.

This clone was picked up one time. The chain links TRBV27 to TRBJ2-1, with 8 bases aligning to TRBD2. V lost 4 bases, J lost 15 bases, and 32 bases stayed unmatched. The CDR3 runs to 20 residues. Germline V CDR1 and CDR2: MNHEY, SMNVEV (reference sequence). In nucleotides, the CDR3 is TGTGCCAGCAGTTCTGAGGGGCGTCGAACCTCAAGCGGGAGTCCCCTACACCCGTTCTTC. Protein sequence: CASSSEGRRTSSGSPLHPFF.

This clone has just a few counts. The gene calls are TRBV10-1 and TRBJ1-1; 9 bases agree with TRBD1. The CDR3 has 16 residues. Germline values: CDR1 WNHNN, CDR2 SYGVQD (reference sequence). The V and J ends lost 0 bases and 3 bases, in that order; junction bases with no gene match: 5. The CDR3 loop reads CASSESTTGGDTEAFF. For the CDR3, the DNA is TGCGCCAGCAGTGAGTCAACGACAGGGGGAGACACTGAAGCTTTCTTT.

Turning to this clone: Compared with germline, one end of the junction differs, possibly owing to a read error. J is TRBJ2-2 and V is TRBV14; D may be TRBD2 (6 bases). This CDR3 comprises 14 residues. Per germline, CDR1 SGHDN and CDR2 FVKESK. The CDR3 region is CASSPLMNTGGLFF. Written as DNA, the CDR3 is TGTGCCAGCAGTCCGTTAATGAACACCGGGGGGCTGTTTTTT.

The rearrangement uses TRBV6-6 and TRBJ2-7; 8 bases are a match to TRBD2. Unmatched junction bases numbered 8, after V lost 4 bases and J lost 3 bases. There are 15 residues in the CDR3. Germline lookup yields CDR1 MNHNY and CDR2 SVGAGI (reference sequence). For the CDR3, the DNA is TGTGCCAGCAGTTTCGTAGAGCGGGGGTTCTACGAGCAGTACTTC. Protein product: CASSFVERGFYEQYF.

This chain connects TRBV7-9 to TRBJ1-1; D gene unclear. Germline CDR1 is SEHNR and CDR2 is FQNEAQ (reference sequence). Deletions cut 5 bases from V and 1 base from J, with 17 bases between. The CDR3 runs 16 residues. The CDR3 spells CASSPGRRGPNTEAFF. CDR3 bases: TGTGCCAGCAGCCCTGGGAGGAGAGGACCGAACACTGAAGCTTTCTTT.

The chain links TRBV5-6 to TRBJ2-1; perhaps TRBD2 as D (7 bases). Germline CDR1 and CDR2: SGHDT and YYEEEE. Trimming removed 3 bases from V and 6 bases from J, with 16 bases in between. The CDR3 length is 15 residues. CDR3 loop: CASSWGGGPRNEQFF. CDR3 sequence (DNA): TGTGCCAGCAGCTGGGGGGGCGGCCCCCGCAATGAGCAGTTCTTC.

The chain combines TRBV29-1 with TRBJ2-3; TRBD2 agrees at 8 bases. CDR3 length equals 13 residues. Losses at the gene ends were 4 bases for V and 6 bases for J; bases not matched to a gene: 6. Germline V gives CDR1 SQVTM, CDR2 ANQGSEA. The CDR3 reads CSVVGGAMDTQYF. The CDR3 nucleotides are TGCAGCGTTGTCGGGGGGGCGATGGATACGCAGTATTTT.

This clone was observed once. This sequence joins TRBV7-6 and TRBJ2-7, with TRBD2 matching 8 bases. The V gene end was trimmed by 4 bases and the J gene end by 1 base; junction bases not matched to a gene: 3. The CDR3 totals 14 residues. The V gene's germline CDR1 is SGHVS and CDR2 FNYEAQ. The CDR3 DNA is TGTGCCAGCAGCTCGAGCGGGAGTTCCTACGAGCAGTACTTC. Its translation is CASSSSGSSYEQYF.

The V call is TRBV10-2, the J call TRBJ1-1; D is uncertain. CDR3 length: 14 residues. Trimming removed 6 bases from V and 1 base from J, with 12 bases in between. Looked up from germline, CDR1 is WSHSY and CDR2 is SAAADI. The chain's CDR3 is CASSPRRQNTEAFF. DNA of the CDR3: TGCGCCAGCAGCCCTCGGAGGCAGAACACTGAAGCTTTCTTT.

In its sample, this clone was seen once. The chain employs TRBV7-6 and TRBJ2-5; the match to TRBD1 covers 8 bases. The CDR3 covers 15 residues. The V segment lost 0 bases and the J segment 1 base; nucleotides outside the gene matches: 1. Germline V lookup: CDR1 SGHVS, CDR2 FNYEAQ. CDR3 protein: CASSLAGTGQETQYF. The CDR3 bases are TGTGCCAGCAGCTTAGCAGGGACAGGCCAAGAGACCCAGTACTTC.

V gene TRBV7-6 combines with J gene TRBJ1-1; D is unclear. Germline-derived CDR1 and CDR2 are SGHVS and FNYEAQ. V lost 1 base, J lost 1 base, and 4 bases lay in between. This CDR3 comprises 13 residues. CDR3 nucleotide sequence: TGTGCCAGCAGCTTAGGAGAGAACACTGAAGCTTTCTTT. This translates into CASSLGENTEAFF.

The chain carries TRBV28 and TRBJ1-5, with 9 nucleotides matching TRBD1. V lost 3 bases and J lost 5; bases outside the gene matches: 11. This CDR3 region has 17 residues. Germline V gives CDR1 MDHEN, CDR2 SYDVKM. CDR3 region: CASSLLYGTGNDQPQHF. As DNA, the CDR3 is TGTGCCAGCAGTTTGCTATATGGGACAGGGAACGATCAGCCCCAGCATTTT.

This sequence joins TRBV5-1 and TRBJ2-1; 8 nucleotides line up with TRBD1. Trimming cost V 7 bases and J 8 bases; bases outside gene matches: 2. The germline gives CDR1 SGHRS, CDR2 YFSETQ. The CDR3 has 11 amino acids. CDR3 sequence: CASGTGYEQFF. In DNA form, the CDR3 reads TGCGCCAGCGGGACAGGCTATGAGCAGTTCTTC.

The chain is built from TRBV7-3 and TRBJ2-3, with a weak D call TRBD1 (6 bases). V gave up 4 bases and J gave up 2 bases, with 10 bases separating them. The CDR3 extends over 14 amino acids. Germline lookup yields CDR1 SGHTA and CDR2 FQGTGA. The CDR3 DNA follows: TGTGCCAGCAGCTCGGACAGATTCACAGATACGCAGTATTTT. It codes for CASSSDRFTDTQYF.

This sequence joins TRBV28 and TRBJ1-2, with D possibly TRBD1 on 5 matching bases. The CDR3 is made up of 13 amino acids. Germline V lookup: CDR1 MDHEN, CDR2 SYDVKM. The V gene lost 2 bases and the J gene lost 8 bases, with 12 bases spanning the gap. The CDR3 DNA reads TGTGCCAGCAGTTTAGGCCAGGGAAACGGCTACACCTTC. It specifies CASSLGQGNGYTF.